One and the same sample provided the 16 T cell receptor beta chains below, sequenced in a study of technical replicates of blood from several donors. Assay used: immunoSEQ multiplex PCR; TCRdb lists only in-frame clones, some missing. The table lists tens of thousands of clones, approximately 94% of them singletons. Sequencing used T cells isolated from PBMCs. Source of these receptors: a human donor in good health.

The rearrangement uses TRBV7-2 and TRBJ1-3; maybe TRBD1 (5 bases). Germline CDR1 and CDR2: SGHTA and FQGNSA. V was pared by 6 bases and J by 3 bases, with 18 bases between. The CDR3 sequence is 16 residues long. Here the CDR3 DNA reads TGTGCCAGCAGGGGAAACTTCAGGGAAAGTGGAAACACCATATATTTT. Translating gives CASRGNFRESGNTIYF.

As concerns this clone: Distinct nucleotide sequences in the sample also encode this CDR3. The chain combines TRBV30 with TRBJ1-5; no clear D gene. CDR1 is GTSNPN, CDR2 SVGIG, per germline (reference sequence). The CDR3 is 14 amino acids. V was clipped by 7 bases and J by 4 bases, with 17 bases between them. The CDR3 DNA sequence: TGTGCCTTCAACCTGGGAGAGATAAATCAGCCCCAGCATTTT. It specifies CAFNLGEINQPQHF.

This chain uses TRBV6-1 with TRBJ2-1; tentatively, D is TRBD2 (5 bases). V lost 4 bases to trimming and J lost 4 bases, with 11 bases between them. The germline CDR1 and CDR2 sequences are MNHNS and SASEGT. The CDR3 is 14 residues long. CDR3 residues: CASSADYPYNEQFF. The CDR3, as DNA: TGTGCCAGCAGTGCTGACTACCCTTACAATGAGCAGTTCTTC.

The V call is TRBV6-6, the J call TRBJ1-1, with 8 bases identical to TRBD1. CDR1 and CDR2 (germline): MNHNY, SVGAGI (reference sequence). The CDR3 is made up of 15 amino acids. V shed 0 bases and J 7 bases; nucleotides not matched to a gene: 7. Here the CDR3 DNA reads TGTGCCAGCAGTTACTCGCAGGGGGCTATTATTGAAGCTTTCTTT. As protein: CASSYSQGAIIEAFF.

This clone was observed once. The chain carries TRBV5-6 and TRBJ2-1; tentatively, D is TRBD1 (5 bases). The ends were cut back, 4 bases at V and 0 bases at J, with 23 bases in the middle. CDR3 length: 19 residues. The germline gives CDR1 SGHDT, CDR2 YYEEEE. Here the CDR3 DNA reads TGTGCCAGCAGCCGATATCCAAGGGGAAGGTTTAGCTCCTACAATGAGCAGTTCTTC. Translating gives CASSRYPRGRFSSYNEQFF.

The V call is TRBV9, the J call TRBJ2-2; D not certain. There are 14 residues in the CDR3. CDR1 and CDR2 (germline): SGDLS, YYNGEE. V lost 4 bases to trimming and J lost 3 bases, with 10 bases between them. CDR3 region: CASSPIVDTGELFF. CDR3 nucleotide sequence: TGTGCCAGCAGCCCCATAGTGGACACCGGGGAGCTGTTTTTT.

This sequence joins TRBV7-3 and TRBJ2-1; 12 positions match TRBD2. The J segment lost 9 bases and the V segment lost 5 bases, leaving 8 bases of the junction unmatched. The CDR3 is made up of 15 amino acids. Germline values: CDR1 SGHTA, CDR2 FQGTGA. The CDR3 DNA sequence: TGTGCCAGCAGCCCGCTAGCGGGAGGGCCTAGTGAGCAGTTCTTC. Protein product: CASSPLAGGPSEQFF.

The chain joins TRBV7-9 to TRBJ1-5; no definite D call. CDR1 and CDR2 (germline): SEHNR, FQNEAQ (reference sequence). V lost 6 bases to trimming and J lost 3 bases, with 15 bases between them. This CDR3 has 15 amino acids. The CDR3 DNA reads as TGTGCCAGCAGTCCGGAGGACGGTGACAATCAGCCCCAGCATTTT. This encodes CASSPEDGDNQPQHF.

This clone has just one count. The chain employs TRBV4-2 and TRBJ1-1, with D maybe TRBD1 (5 bases). Germline V gene data show CDR1 as LGHNA and CDR2 as YNFKEQ. V was clipped by 3 bases and J by 4 bases, with 18 bases between them. This CDR3 contains 16 residues. The CDR3 DNA reads as TGTGCCAGCAGCCAGGTTCCGGGGGTCGTGGGCACTGAAGCTTTCTTT. It codes for CASSQVPGVVGTEAFF.

The J gene is TRBJ2-3, the V gene TRBV5-4, with 8 positions matching TRBD2. The CDR3 is 16 amino acids. V trimming: 4 bases; J trimming: 1 base; junction bases outside the gene matches: 8. Germline V lookup: CDR1 SGHNT, CDR2 YYREEE (reference sequence). DNA of the CDR3: TGTGCCAGCAGCCCGCCAGCGGGAGTCGGCACAGATACGCAGTATTTT. Translating it yields CASSPPAGVGTDTQYF. The variable domain in full, completed from reference TRBV5-4 and TRBJ2-3, reads ETGVTQSPTHLIKTRGQQVTLRCSSQSGHNTVSWYQQALGQGPQFIFQYYREEENGRGNFPPRFSGLQFPNYSSELNVNALELDDSALYLCASSPPAGVGTDTQYFGPGTRLTVL.

This chain links TRBV27 with TRBJ2-5, with 7 bases identical to TRBD1. The V and J ends lost 3 bases and 4 bases, in that order; junction bases with no gene match: 2. The CDR3 is made up of 13 amino acids. CDR1 MNHEY and CDR2 SMNVEV come from the germline V gene (reference sequence). The CDR3 loop reads CASSFNRGETQYF. DNA for the CDR3: TGTGCCAGCAGTTTTAACAGGGGAGAGACCCAGTACTTC.

The chain recombines TRBV30 with TRBJ2-3; 8 positions agree with TRBD2. Germline-derived CDR1 and CDR2 are GTSNPN and SVGIG (reference sequence). The CDR3 totals 15 residues. J was trimmed by 3 bases and V by 0 bases; bases with no gene match: 5. The CDR3 bases are TGTGCCTGGAGTGTATTAGCGGGATCTACAGATACGCAGTATTTT. The encoded protein is CAWSVLAGSTDTQYF.

The J gene is TRBJ2-7, the V gene TRBV29-1; a weak D match, TRBD1 (5 bases). Germline V gene data show CDR1 as SQVTM and CDR2 as ANQGSEA. This CDR3 has 12 amino acids. V was shortened by 3 bases and J by 0 bases, with 6 bases between the two germline ends. Here the CDR3 DNA reads TGCAGCGTTGACCAGGGCTCCTACGAGCAGTACTTC. Translating it yields CSVDQGSYEQYF.

The rearrangement joins TRBV28 to TRBJ1-4; 7 bases are a match to TRBD1. Looked up from germline, CDR1 is MDHEN and CDR2 is SYDVKM. The CDR3 loop spans 17 amino acids. V lost 6 bases and J lost 0; bases outside the gene matches: 10. CDR3 protein: CASSRTGDPATNEKLFF. CDR3 DNA: TGTGCCAGCAGCCGGACAGGTGATCCAGCAACTAATGAAAAACTGTTTTTT.

DNA of the CDR3: TGTGCCTGGAGTATGAACAGGGACAATGGCTACACCTTC. Its translation is CAWSMNRDNGYTF. The chain uses TRBV30 and TRBJ1-2, with a tentative D call TRBD1 (6 bases). Germline V gives CDR1 GTSNPN, CDR2 SVGIG (reference sequence). The CDR3 totals 13 residues. V dropped 2 bases and J dropped 6 bases, with 13 bases sitting between them.

The rearrangement joins TRBV6-1 to TRBJ1-1; no definite D call. V gave up 7 bases and J gave up 2 bases, with 5 bases separating them. Per germline, CDR1 MNHNS and CDR2 SASEGT. This CDR3 has 11 amino acids. The CDR3 nucleotides read TGTGCCAGCACCAAAAACACTGAAGCTTTCTTT. Its translation: CASTKNTEAFF.